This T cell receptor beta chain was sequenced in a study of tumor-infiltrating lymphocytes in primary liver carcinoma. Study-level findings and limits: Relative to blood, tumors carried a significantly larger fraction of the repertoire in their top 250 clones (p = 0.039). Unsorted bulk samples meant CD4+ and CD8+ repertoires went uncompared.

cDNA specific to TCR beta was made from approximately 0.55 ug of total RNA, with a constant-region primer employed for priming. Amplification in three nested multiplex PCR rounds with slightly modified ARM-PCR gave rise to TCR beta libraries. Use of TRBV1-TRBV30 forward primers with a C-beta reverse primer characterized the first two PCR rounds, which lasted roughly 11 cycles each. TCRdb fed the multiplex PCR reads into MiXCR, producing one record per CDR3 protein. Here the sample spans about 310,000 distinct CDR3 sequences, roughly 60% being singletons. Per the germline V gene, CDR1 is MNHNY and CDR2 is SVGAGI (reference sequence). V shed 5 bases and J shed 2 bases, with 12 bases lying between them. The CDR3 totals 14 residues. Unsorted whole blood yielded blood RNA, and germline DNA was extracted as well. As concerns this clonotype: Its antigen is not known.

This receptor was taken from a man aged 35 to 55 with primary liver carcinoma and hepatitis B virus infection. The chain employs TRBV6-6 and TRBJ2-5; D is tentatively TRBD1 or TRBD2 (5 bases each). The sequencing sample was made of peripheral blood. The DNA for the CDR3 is TGTGCCAGCAGTACTAGGGGAGATCAAGAGACCCAGTACTTC. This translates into CASSTRGDQETQYF.